In its sample, the clone carrying this TCR beta chain was seen a few times. Authors' data handling: How many nucleated cells were present was estimated from reference gene primer amplification. Profiled with immunoSEQ multiplex PCR; TCRdb holds only in-frame clones, not every one. That table is the source of V, J and clone size, and D and trimming were worked out from the DNA. The sample has about 200,000 clones; more than 75% are singletons. The sample is drawn from a study of blood T cell repertoires in COVID-19. This clonotype originated in a man aged 60 to 69 who had recovered from COVID-19. The sequenced sample was peripheral blood.

The CDR3 region is CASSQERGASYNEQFF. The CDR3 DNA is TGTGCCAGCAGCCAAGAACGGGGGGCTTCCTACAATGAGCAGTTCTTC. The chain is built from TRBV14 and TRBJ2-1, with D possibly being TRBD2 (7 bases). Between the trimmed V and J ends, which lost 0 bases and 1 base, there was a span of 10 bases. The CDR3 has 16 amino acids. Germline loops: CDR1 SGHDN, CDR2 FVKESK.